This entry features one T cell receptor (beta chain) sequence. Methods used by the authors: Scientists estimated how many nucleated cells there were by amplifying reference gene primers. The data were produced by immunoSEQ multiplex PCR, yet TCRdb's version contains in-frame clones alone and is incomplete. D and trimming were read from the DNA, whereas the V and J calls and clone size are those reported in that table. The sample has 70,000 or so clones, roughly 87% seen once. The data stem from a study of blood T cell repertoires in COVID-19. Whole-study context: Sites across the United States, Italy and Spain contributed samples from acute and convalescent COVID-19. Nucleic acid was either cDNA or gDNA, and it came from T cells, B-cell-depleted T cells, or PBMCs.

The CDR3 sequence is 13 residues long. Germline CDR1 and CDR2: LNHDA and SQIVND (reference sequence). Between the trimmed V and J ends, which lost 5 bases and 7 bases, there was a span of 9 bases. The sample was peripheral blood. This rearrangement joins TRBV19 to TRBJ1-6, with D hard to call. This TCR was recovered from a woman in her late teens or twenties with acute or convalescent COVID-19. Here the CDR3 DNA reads TGTGCCAGTAGTGAGGAGTGGAATTCACCCCTCCACTTT. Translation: CASSEEWNSPLHF.